Sequencing of this TCR beta chain was carried out in a study of T cells in Graves' hyperthyroidism and ophthalmopathy. The study's findings and limits: Separating ophthalmopathy from stable hyperthyroidism was achieved by a 13 V-J model. Among clonotypes expanded in thyroid above 0.001, most were also found in blood.

Deletions cut 5 bases from V and 9 bases from J, with 11 bases between. CDR1 SEHNR and CDR2 FQNEAQ come from the germline V gene (reference sequence). The length of the CDR3 is 13 residues. This clonotype has ten or more counts. The target antigen is unknown. The CDR3 regions of TCR beta were amplified from RNA transcripts. First-round RT-PCR with HTBI primers amplified the TCR CDR3 region. TCRdb re-analysed the multiplex PCR reads in MiXCR, keeping a single row per CDR3 protein. The sample has 250,000 to 400,000 distinct CDR3 sequences, around 13% seen once. The sample comprised blood. The genes are TRBV7-9 and TRBJ1-6; D is ambiguous. The clonotype originates from a middle-aged woman with Graves' ophthalmopathy. The CDR3 loop reads CASSPGRASPLHF. The CDR3 bases are TGTGCCAGCAGCCCAGGACGGGCTTCACCCCTCCACTTT.